The clone carrying this TCR beta chain was recorded only once. This sample stems from a study of blood T cell repertoires in COVID-19. Study in general: Acute and convalescent COVID-19 specimens originated in the United States, Italy and Spain.

V was pared by 5 bases and J by 4 bases, with 3 bases of the junction left unmatched. CDR3 length: 13 amino acids. Germline CDR1 and CDR2: MNHEY and SVGEGT. Measured with immunoSEQ multiplex PCR; TCRdb has only the in-frame clones, and not every one. The table shows 120,000 to 150,000 clones, with around three quarters occurring only once. The rearrangement joins TRBV6-2 or TRBV6-3 to TRBJ1-2; 8 bases align to TRBD1. This sequence originates from a man aged 45-65 years with acute or convalescent COVID-19. Sequenced input: peripheral blood. CDR3 sequence (DNA): TGTGCCAGCAGTCACGGACAGGGCTATGGCTACACCTTC. It yields the protein CASSHGQGYGYTF.